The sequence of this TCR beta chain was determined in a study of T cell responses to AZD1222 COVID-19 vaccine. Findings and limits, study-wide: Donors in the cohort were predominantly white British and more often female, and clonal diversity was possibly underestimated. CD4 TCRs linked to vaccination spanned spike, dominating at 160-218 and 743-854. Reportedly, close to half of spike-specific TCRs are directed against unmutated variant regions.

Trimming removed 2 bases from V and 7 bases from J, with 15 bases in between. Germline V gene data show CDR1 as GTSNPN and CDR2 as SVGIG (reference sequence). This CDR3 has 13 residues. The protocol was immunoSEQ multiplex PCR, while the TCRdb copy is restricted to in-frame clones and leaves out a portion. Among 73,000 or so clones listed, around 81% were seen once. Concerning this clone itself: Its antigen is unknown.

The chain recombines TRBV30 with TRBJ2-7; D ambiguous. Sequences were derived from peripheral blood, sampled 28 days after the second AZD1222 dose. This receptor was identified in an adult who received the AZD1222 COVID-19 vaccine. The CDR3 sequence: CAWSRDGPGEQYF. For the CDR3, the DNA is TGTGCCTGGAGTCGTGACGGACCTGGAGAGCAGTACTTC.